This entry features one T cell receptor (beta chain) sequence. Antigen unknown. TCRdb re-called the reads with MiXCR, one entry per CDR3 protein. The table includes about 570,000 distinct CDR3 sequences, about 40% detected once. The data derive from a study of T cell repertoires in cytomegalovirus infection. Sequenced material: cultured PBMCs, taken from culture after CMV antigen stimulation. The source is a human donor in good health (CMV status not recorded). Some clones in this sample may be carry-over from other donors' samples.

This chain's CDR3 is CASSFDRAGAQYF. In nucleotides, the CDR3 is TGTGCCAGCAGTTTCGACAGGGCAGGGGCCCAGTACTTC. This chain uses TRBV27 with TRBJ2-5, with TRBD1 identical over 7 bases. The V and J ends lost 3 bases and 9 bases, in that order; junction bases with no gene match: 7. The CDR3 spans 13 residues. Germline CDR1 is MNHEY and CDR2 is SMNVEV (reference sequence).